The 4 T cell receptor beta chains below come from one sample, sequenced in a study of blood T cell repertoires in COVID-19. Here immunoSEQ multiplex PCR was the method, and the copy in TCRdb shows in-frame clones only, minus some. The profile shows roughly 200,000 clones, 86% of them singletons. The material sequenced was peripheral blood. Receptor source: a woman aged 45-60 years with COVID-19, enrolled during active disease.

This clone was found a few times. This chain joins TRBV21-1 and TRBJ1-1; the table's D gene call, TRBD1, was not cross checked with the DNA. TRBV21-1 counts as a pseudogene. This CDR3 contains 18 residues. The CDR3 DNA sequence: TGTGCCAGCCCCAGGGGGACAGGGTTTTATTTTATGAACACTGAAGCTTTCTTT. Its translation is CASPRGTGFYFMNTEAFF.

The chain employs TRBV29-1 and TRBJ1-4, with a possible D match to TRBD1 (6 bases). V was trimmed by 5 bases and J by 5 bases, leaving 15 bases between them. Germline CDR1 and CDR2: SQVTM and ANQGSEA. This CDR3 is built from 14 residues. CDR3 nucleotide sequence: TGCAGCGTTCAAGGAGGACAGTCAAATGAAAAACTGTTTTTT. Protein: CSVQGGQSNEKLFF.

This chain uses TRBV5-8 with TRBJ1-4; 9 bases are a match to TRBD1. The CDR3 runs 16 residues. Germline V gene sequence: CDR1 SGHTS, CDR2 YDEGEE. After removal of 2 bases from V and 8 bases from J, the junction contained 10 bases not matched to a gene. The CDR3 here is CASSLPQGAQVEKLFF. In DNA form, the CDR3 reads TGTGCCAGCAGCTTACCACAGGGGGCGCAAGTAGAAAAACTGTTTTTT.

The V gene is TRBV5-4, the J gene TRBJ2-6, with no clear D. CDR3 length equals 15 residues. The germline V and J ends were trimmed by 0 bases and 3 bases, with 7 bases remaining between them. Germline loops: CDR1 SGHNT, CDR2 YYREEE (reference sequence). This CDR3 is CASSLERGGANVLTF. CDR3 DNA sequence: TGTGCCAGCAGCTTGGAGCGTGGTGGGGCCAACGTCCTGACTTTC.